This T cell receptor (beta chain) is from a study of shared clonotypes between healthy human individuals (dated by TCRdb to about 2020). Regarding the research as a whole: The cohort comprised two women and a few men aged 18 to 49 years. To estimate repertoire size and how much clonotypes are shared between individuals, the study performed deep sequencing of blood TCR repertoires from roughly five healthy adults. For each donor, CD4 naive and CD4 memory were each run on three plates, CD8 naive on two plates, and CD8 memory on one plate. Libraries were prepared and TCR repertoires were sequenced by different laboratories using diverse techniques, in order to increase sequencing depth and limit assay-specific biases. Between about 0.85 and 9.5 billion PBMCs per donor were obtained by leukapheresis. On the study overall, not on this receptor specifically: Only blood was sampled, and tissue TCR repertoires likely differ from those in blood. Compared with non-shared clonotypes, clonotypes shared by all four sorted-subset donors had higher generation probabilities. Because the study included a small number of donors, the genetic and exposure-history diversity represented was limited. Roughly 5% of naive CD4, roughly 3.6% of naive CD8, around 2.3% of memory CD4, and 0.4% of memory CD8 clonotypes were shared across a few donors. Incomplete sequencing was indicated by rarefaction of sorted-subset datasets, despite the large sequencing depth. Naive subsets generally had larger estimated clonotype richness than memory subsets did. Pairwise subsampling indicated that sequencing depth was expected to affect the degree of clonotype sharing among donors.

TCR CDR3 regions were amplified from genomic DNA by multiplex PCR using the deep immunoSEQ assay. Extracted genomic DNA from each cell subset was distributed evenly across all wells of several immunoSEQ 96-well plates, and each plate was treated as a replicate. Each replicate PCR for sorted subsets received about 200 ng genomic DNA, equal to roughly 33,000 T cell genomes. The purified libraries were quantified using a Qubit 3.0 fluorometer, sized with a Bioanalyzer 2100, and then quantified again using the KAPA Library Quantification kit. Every immunoSEQ 96-well plate was sequenced on a separate single-read 150-cycle Illumina NextSeq 550 flow cell. The published analysis was carried out like this. Because the immunoSEQ output held only junctional sequences and lacked quality scores, the filtering could not match the filtering applied to full-length reads. Sequences were annotated with PyIR, a Python wrapper for IgBLAST v1.9, and V/J genes and CDR3 were assigned using IMGT germline references. Reads were filtered out if the reads had weak V/J assignments (E-value above 1e-6), no CDR3, stop codons, out-of-frame junctions, or ambiguous translated residues. V3J clonotypes were defined as sequences sharing an identical inferred V gene, J gene, and CDR3 amino acid sequence. Percentage overlap between repertoires was computed as shared unique clonotypes divided by the size of the smaller repertoire. Repertoire richness was assessed with RTK rarefaction, the Chao1 estimator, and Recon v2.1 estimates of unobserved clonotypes. Generation probabilities were computed with OLGA for all TCRbeta clonotypes obtained by the gDNA method from several donors. Not all clones reach the TCRdb copy of this immuneACCESS table, which keeps in-frame sequences only. Checked studies attribute under half of the gap to unresolved V genes and leave the rest unexplained. V and J calls and clone size are copied from that table; D and trimming were computed from the DNA. The sample table holds 740,000 or so clones, of which roughly 72% were seen once. Jointly, the top ten make up around 1.7% of the sample.

With respect to this clone: Its antigen has not been determined. Nothing much larger sits one base from this clone, and base qualities are not available.

The donors were healthy, HIV-negative adults who had no recently reported acute infections or vaccinations. Every donor was a Caucasian adult residing in Nashville, Tennessee, USA. Magnetic negative selection was used to enrich CD4+ T cells, after which naive cells were positively selected on CD45RA and the negative fraction became the memory subset. After blood collection by leukapheresis, PBMCs were isolated using Ficoll-Histopaque density gradient centrifugation and then cryopreserved in the vapor phase of liquid nitrogen. Purity and quantity of every magnetically sorted T cell population were checked by analytical flow cytometry. Genomic DNA was isolated from each sorted fraction and quantified by UV absorbance on a Nanodrop 2000c. The CDR3 runs 16 residues from the cysteine to the phenylalanine. The read is trimmed to its CDR3 DNA, 48 bases read in frame from base 1. V is trimmed back by 4 bases and J by 2 bases, and the junction contains 8 bases that no gene match accounts for. CDR1 and CDR2 are drawn from the germline V gene (reference sequence): SEHNR, FQNEAQ.

What was sequenced was memory CD4+ T cells sorted from blood. The cell subset or site tag for this specimen amounts to: CD45RA-negative fraction. The TCR originated in a woman aged 25 to 45 in good health. This sequence uses TRBV7-9 and TRBJ2-1; 7 middle bases align to TRBD2. Here the CDR3 is given as CASSSDGRGTYNEQFF. The nucleotides are TGTGCCAGCAGCTCAGACGGGCGGGGGACCTACAATGAGCAGTTCTTC.